A selection of T cell receptor beta chains follows, all from one sample in a study of blood T cells in healthy people across ages. TCRdb re-called the 5' RACE reads with MiXCR, one entry per CDR3 protein. The data show some 890,000 distinct CDR3 sequences, 25% to 35% seen once. These data also featured in a second study, about T cells of mothers and their children.

Source material: blood. Source of these receptors: a middle-aged woman in good health. The conserved cysteine and the conserved F or W are not part of the CDR3 here. The order of the fields is J gene, V gene, CDR3 length, clone size, CDR3 protein. Clone size is shown for a subset of rows, as once, few, many or a class of expanded clone.

>TRBJ1-1|TRBV6-4|12|-
ASSAQGAKTEAF
>TRBJ2-7|TRBV27|11|many
ASSGVNSYEQY
>TRBJ1-1|TRBV2|13|-
ASSESPLSNTKAF
>TRBJ2-2|TRBV12-3/TRBV12-4|12|-
ASRKGENTGELF
>TRBJ1-1|TRBV20-1|13|-
SARDGETGDTEAF
>TRBJ1-1|TRBV6-6|14|once
ASSYPNRISNTEAF
>TRBJ2-5|TRBV9|9|many
ARAIRETQY
>TRBJ2-3|TRBV28|14|few
ASSSPPGGGTDTQY
>TRBJ2-1|TRBV4-2|13|-
ASSVDWDSYNEQF
>TRBJ2-2|TRBV11-2|13|few
ASSLMTGVSGELF
>TRBJ2-7|TRBV7-8|11|-
ASSWGVSYVQY
>TRBJ2-5|TRBV7-2|10|many
ASAPPGETQY
>TRBJ1-1|TRBV20-1|8|few
SASRTEAF
>TRBJ2-7|TRBV11-2|12|many
ASSLAPYSYEQY
>TRBJ2-5|TRBV6-5|12|many
ASYSDRAQETQY
>TRBJ2-3|TRBV20-1|17|few
SARNFNWTSGGAADTQY
>TRBJ2-1|TRBV6-2/TRBV6-3|13|few
ASSPRGGSPNEQF
>TRBJ2-3|TRBV20-1|16|-
SARDSRQTSGVSDTQY
>TRBJ2-7|TRBV7-8|12|-
ASSLAGHGAEQY
>TRBJ1-5|TRBV27|11|few
ASSLSGSGNQH
>TRBJ2-1|TRBV6-2/TRBV6-3|11|-
ASSSQRGGEQF
>TRBJ1-1|TRBV6-6|11|-
ASSYFGPHEAF
>TRBJ1-2|TRBV9|13|many
ASSGGTAGYSGYT
>TRBJ1-2|TRBV29-1|14|-
SAGRDGGVGNYGYT
>TRBJ1-2|TRBV2|11|-
ASSEAPKNGYT